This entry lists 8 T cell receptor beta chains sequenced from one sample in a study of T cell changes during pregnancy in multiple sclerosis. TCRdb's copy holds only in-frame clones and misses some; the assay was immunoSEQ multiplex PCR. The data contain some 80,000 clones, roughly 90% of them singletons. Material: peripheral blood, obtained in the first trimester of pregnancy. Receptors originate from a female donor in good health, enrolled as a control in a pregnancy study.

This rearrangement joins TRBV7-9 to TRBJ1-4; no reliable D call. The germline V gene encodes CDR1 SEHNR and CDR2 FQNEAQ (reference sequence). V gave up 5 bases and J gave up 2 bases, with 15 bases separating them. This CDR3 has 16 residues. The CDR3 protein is CASSQRRAATNEKLFF. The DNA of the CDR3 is TGTGCCAGCAGCCAGAGGCGTGCGGCGACTAATGAAAAACTGTTTTTT.

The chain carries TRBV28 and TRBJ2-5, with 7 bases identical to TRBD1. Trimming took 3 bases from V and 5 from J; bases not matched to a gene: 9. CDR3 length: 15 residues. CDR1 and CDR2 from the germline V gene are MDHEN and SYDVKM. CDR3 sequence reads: CASSLTGNLGETQYF. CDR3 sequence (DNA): TGTGCCAGCAGTTTGACAGGGAACCTGGGGGAGACCCAGTACTTC.

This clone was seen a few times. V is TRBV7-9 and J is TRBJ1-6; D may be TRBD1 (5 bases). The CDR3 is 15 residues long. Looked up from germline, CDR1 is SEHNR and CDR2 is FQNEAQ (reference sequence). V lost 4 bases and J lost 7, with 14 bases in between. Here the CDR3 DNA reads TGTGCCAGCAGCTCGGTGCAGGGATGGAATTCACCCCTCCACTTT. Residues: CASSSVQGWNSPLHF. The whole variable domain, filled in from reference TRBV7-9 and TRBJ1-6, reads DTGVSQNPRHKITKRGQNVTFRCDPISEHNRLYWYRQTLGQGPEFLTYFQNEAQLEKSRLLSDRFSAERPKGSFSTLEIQRTEQGDSAMYLCASSSVQGWNSPLHFGNGTRLTVT.

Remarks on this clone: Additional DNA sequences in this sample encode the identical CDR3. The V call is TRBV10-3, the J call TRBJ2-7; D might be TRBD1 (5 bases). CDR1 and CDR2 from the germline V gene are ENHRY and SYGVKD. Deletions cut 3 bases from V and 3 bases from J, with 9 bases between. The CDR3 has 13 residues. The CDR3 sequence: CAISEGQGYEQYF. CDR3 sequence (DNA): TGTGCCATCAGTGAAGGGCAGGGCTACGAGCAGTACTTC.

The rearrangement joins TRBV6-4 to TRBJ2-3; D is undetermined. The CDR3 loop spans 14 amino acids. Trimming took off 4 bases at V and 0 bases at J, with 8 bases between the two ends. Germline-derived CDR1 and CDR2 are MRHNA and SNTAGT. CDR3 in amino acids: CASSVGVSTDTQYF. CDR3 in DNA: TGTGCCAGCAGTGTCGGAGTTAGCACAGATACGCAGTATTTT.

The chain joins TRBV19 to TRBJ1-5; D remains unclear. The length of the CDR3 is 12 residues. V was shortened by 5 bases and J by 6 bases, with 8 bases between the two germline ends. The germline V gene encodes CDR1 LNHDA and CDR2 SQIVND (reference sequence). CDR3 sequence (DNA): TGTGCCAGTAGTTTGCCTACTCAGCCCCAGCATTTT. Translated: CASSLPTQPQHF. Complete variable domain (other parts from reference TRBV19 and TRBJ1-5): DGGITQSPKYLFRKEGQNVTLSCEQNLNHDAMYWYRQDPGQGLRLIYYSQIVNDFQKGDIAEGYSVSREKKESFPLTVTSAQKNPTAFYLCASSLPTQPQHFGDGTRLSIL.

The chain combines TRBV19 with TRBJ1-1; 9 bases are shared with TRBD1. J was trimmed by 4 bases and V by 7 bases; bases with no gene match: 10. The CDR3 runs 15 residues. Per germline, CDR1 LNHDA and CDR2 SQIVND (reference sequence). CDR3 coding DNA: TGTGCCAGTACCGGACAGGGGCGTTGGGGCACTGAAGCTTTCTTT. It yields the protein CASTGQGRWGTEAFF. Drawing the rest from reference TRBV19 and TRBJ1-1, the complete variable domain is DGGITQSPKYLFRKEGQNVTLSCEQNLNHDAMYWYRQDPGQGLRLIYYSQIVNDFQKGDIAEGYSVSREKKESFPLTVTSAQKNPTAFYLCASTGQGRWGTEAFFGQGTRLTVV.

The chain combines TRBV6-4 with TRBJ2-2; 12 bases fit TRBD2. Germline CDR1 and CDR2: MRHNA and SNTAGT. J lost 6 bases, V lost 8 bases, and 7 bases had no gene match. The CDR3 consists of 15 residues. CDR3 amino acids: CASAPGTSGPGELFF. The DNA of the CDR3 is TGTGCCAGCGCTCCCGGGACTAGCGGGCCCGGGGAGCTGTTTTTT.